A selection of T cell receptor beta chains follows, all from one sample in a study of blood T cell repertoires in COVID-19. Only in-frame clones appear in the TCRdb table, and some are missing; sequencing was by immunoSEQ multiplex PCR. The sample records some 240,000 clones, around 90% being singletons. Sequenced input: peripheral blood. The receptor set was obtained from a man in his 60s with COVID-19, enrolled during active disease. CDR3s include the opening cysteine and the closing phenylalanine or tryptophan. Fields, in order: clone size, D gene, V gene, J gene, CDR3 DNA, CDR3 protein. D genes are given only for firm matches. Clone size is not always given. Where it is, it says once, few, many or a class for expanded clones.

.	TRBD2	TRBV25-1	TRBJ2-1	TGTGCCAGCCGCGGCGGGAGTTGGGGGAATGAGCAGTTCTTC	CASRGGSWGNEQFF
.	TRBD2	TRBV15	TRBJ2-1	TGTGCCACCAGCAGAGATTTGACTAGCGGTTACAATGAGCAGTTCTTC	CATSRDLTSGYNEQFF
.	TRBD1	TRBV18	TRBJ1-4	TGTGCCAGCTCACCGACAGGGCCTAATGAAAAACTGTTTTTT	CASSPTGPNEKLFF
.	TRBD1	TRBV7-2	TRBJ1-2	TGTGCCAGCAGCTTAGCGGTGACAGGGGGCGGCTACACCTTC	CASSLAVTGGGYTF
once	TRBD1	TRBV3-1/TRBV3-2	TRBJ1-6	TGTGCCAGCAGCCCCAAAAACCGGGACAGGGGCTCACCCCTCCACTTT	CASSPKNRDRGSPLHF
.	TRBD2	TRBV7-3	TRBJ2-1	TGTGCCAGCAGCTCCCTAGCGGGGGTCCGTAATGAGCAGTTCTTC	CASSSLAGVRNEQFF
.	.	TRBV21-1	TRBJ2-1	TGTGCCAGCAGCAAAGAAAGGGTAGCGGGGGGCCCGACACACAATGAGCAGTTCTTC	CASSKERVAGGPTHNEQFF
.	.	TRBV24-1	TRBJ2-1	TGTGCCACCACTCAGGGGAATGAGCAGTTCTTC	CATTQGNEQFF
.	.	TRBV2	TRBJ1-5	TGTGCCAGCAGCGTCCGGAGCGGTAGCAATCAGCCCCAGCATTTT	CASSVRSGSNQPQHF
.	TRBD1	TRBV11-2	TRBJ1-2	TGTGCCAGCAGCTTCGAACCCCGCCGGGACAGTTCGTCTAACTATGGCTACACCTTC	CASSFEPRRDSSSNYGYTF
.	TRBD1	TRBV29-1	TRBJ2-4	TGCAGCGTTCCCCCCCCCGCGACAGGGGTTGGGAACATTCAGTACTTC	CSVPPPATGVGNIQYF
.	.	TRBV6-1	TRBJ1-2	TGTGCCAGCAGTGATCGCCGCCGAGAGATCAACTATGGCTACACCTTC	CASSDRRREINYGYTF
.	.	TRBV5-1	TRBJ1-2	TGCGCCAGCAGCTTGGGACAGGCGCGGGGCTACACCTTC	CASSLGQARGYTF
.	.	TRBV6-2/TRBV6-3	TRBJ2-1	TGTGCCAGCAGTTCGACCCCCCAGCCAGGTGCCCACAATGAGCAGTTCTTC	CASSSTPQPGAHNEQFF
few	.	TRBV16	TRBJ1-1	TGTGCCAGCAGCCAAACGACAGCGAACACTGAAGCTTTCTTT	CASSQTTANTEAFF
once	TRBD1	TRBV19	TRBJ2-5	TGTGCCAGTAGTACCGGGACAGGCAGGGAGACCCAGTACTTC	CASSTGTGRETQYF